The clone carrying this T cell receptor beta chain was seen a few times. The antigen remains undetermined. These data are taken from a study of blood T cells in healthy people across ages. Study-wide context: Template-switching capture recovered about one barcoded beta molecule per two T cells. Study conclusions and caveats: Unsorted PBMCs ruled out conclusive naive versus antigen-experienced comparison. Possibly, changes in expanded clonotypes were confounded because donor CMV status was unknown.

Germline loops: CDR1 SGHTA, CDR2 FQGNSA. The CDR3 loop spans 17 amino acids. J lost 8 bases, V lost 3 bases, and 13 bases had no gene match. The donors, all healthy, were Caucasians living in Russia, aged about 6 to 90. A J-beta primer mix and a sample-barcoded 5' primer were used in a second PCR of roughly 7 to 12 cycles. From the 5' RACE reads, TCRdb called clonotypes with MiXCR, one entry per CDR3 protein. The repertoire holds 800,000 or so distinct CDR3 sequences, with less than 60% as singletons. This rearrangement joins TRBV7-2 to TRBJ2-1; TRBD2 matches at 10 bases. The receptor comes from a man aged 80 or over in good health. The sequenced sample was blood. The CDR3 loop is CASSFGLAGASGDEQFF. The CDR3 DNA follows: TGTGCCAGCAGCTTTGGGCTAGCGGGAGCTTCGGGGGATGAGCAGTTCTTC.